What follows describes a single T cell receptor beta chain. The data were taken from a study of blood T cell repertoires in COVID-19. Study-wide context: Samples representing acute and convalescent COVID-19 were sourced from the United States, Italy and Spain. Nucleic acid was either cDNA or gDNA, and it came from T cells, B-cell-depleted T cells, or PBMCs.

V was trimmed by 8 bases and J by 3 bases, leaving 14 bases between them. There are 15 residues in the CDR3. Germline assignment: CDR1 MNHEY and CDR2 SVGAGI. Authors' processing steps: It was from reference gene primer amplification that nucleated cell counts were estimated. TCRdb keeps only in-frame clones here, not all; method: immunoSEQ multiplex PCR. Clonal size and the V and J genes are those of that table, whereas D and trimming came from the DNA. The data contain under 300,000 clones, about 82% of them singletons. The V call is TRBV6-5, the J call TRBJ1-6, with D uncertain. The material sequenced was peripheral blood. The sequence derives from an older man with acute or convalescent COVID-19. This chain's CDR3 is CASRDSSVYNSPLHF. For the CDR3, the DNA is TGTGCCAGCCGGGATTCGAGTGTCTATAATTCACCCCTCCACTTT.